The entry that follows covers one T cell receptor (beta chain) sequence. Generated by immunoSEQ multiplex PCR, the TCRdb table keeps only in-frame clones and is missing some. In the table there are around 2.1 million clones, approximately 94% of which are singletons. The sample originates from a study of shared clonotypes between healthy human individuals. Sample: naive CD4+ T cells sorted from blood. Subset denoted: CD45RA+ positively selected. This clonotype was sampled from a man aged 18 to 35 in good health.

CDR3 amino acids: CAISESYADNYGYTF. The CDR3 DNA is TGTGCCATCAGTGAGTCATACGCGGACAACTATGGCTACACCTTC. This chain links TRBV10-3 with TRBJ1-2; D uncertain. With 0 bases removed from V and 2 bases from J, the gap between germline ends came to 10 bases. The CDR3 consists of 15 residues. The germline gives CDR1 ENHRY, CDR2 SYGVKD.